The next 6 T cell receptor beta chains were all read from a single sample in a study of cytomegalovirus exposure and HLA in healthy donors. In the PCR, 60 Vbeta and 13 Jbeta primers were used. The table came from immunoSEQ multiplex PCR; TCRdb's copy has only in-frame clones and leaves some out. The sample carries 120,000 to 150,000 clones, over 60% recorded once. Sequenced material: PBMCs. The receptors stem from a woman in her twenties or thirties in good health and CMV-seropositive.

V gene TRBV5-4 combines with J gene TRBJ2-7; no reliable D call. V shed 0 bases and J shed 2 bases, with 12 bases lying between them. The V gene's germline CDR1 is SGHNT and CDR2 YYREEE (reference sequence). The CDR3 extends over 15 amino acids. This chain's CDR3 is CASSLAGISAYEQYF. The CDR3 DNA reads TGTGCCAGCAGCTTGGCAGGCATCTCTGCCTACGAGCAGTACTTC.

This sequence joins TRBV5-4 and TRBJ2-3, with a tentative D call TRBD2 (5 bases). Trimming shortened V by 4 bases and J by 8 bases, and 17 bases separated the two germline ends. Germline V gene lookup returns CDR1 SGHNT and CDR2 YYREEE (reference sequence). The CDR3 has 14 amino acids. The CDR3: CASSPGDRRGTQYF. In DNA form, the CDR3 reads TGTGCCAGCAGCCCCGGGGATCGGCGAGGTACGCAGTATTTT.

The chain carries TRBV20-1 and TRBJ2-1, with TRBD2 as a possible D gene (5 bases). The CDR3 runs to 10 residues. Deletions cut 3 bases from V and 10 bases from J, with 7 bases between. Germline-derived CDR1 and CDR2 are DFQATT and SNEGSKA (reference sequence). CDR3 residues: CSASWEEQFF. The CDR3 DNA sequence: TGCAGTGCTAGCTGGGAGGAGCAGTTCTTC.

The CDR3 region has the DNA TGTGCCAGCACCCCGTCCAACGCGGGGGAGCAGTACTTC. This codes for CASTPSNAGEQYF. This chain connects TRBV6-6 to TRBJ2-7; perhaps TRBD2 as D (6 bases). Germline V lookup: CDR1 MNHNY, CDR2 SVGAGI (reference sequence). This CDR3 is 13 amino acids long. Trimming removed 7 bases at V and 7 bases at J, with 17 bases between.

V usage is TRBV6-4 and J usage is TRBJ2-4; TRBD1 is a possible D gene (6 bases). V lost 0 bases to trimming and J lost 7 bases, with 10 bases between them. CDR3 length: 14 amino acids. Germline V gene data show CDR1 as MRHNA and CDR2 as SNTAGT. CDR3 sequence reads: CASSDSSQGNIQYF. CDR3 nucleotides: TGTGCCAGCAGTGACTCGAGTCAGGGGAACATTCAGTACTTC.

This chain joins TRBV6-6 and TRBJ2-1; possibly TRBD1 for D (5 bases). Germline values: CDR1 MNHNY, CDR2 SVGAGI (reference sequence). This CDR3 is built from 13 residues. V was clipped by 5 bases and J by 12 bases, with 17 bases between them. The CDR3 DNA reads as TGTGCCAGCAGTAAGGGGCAAGCACCTGGGCAGTTCTTC. Its protein is CASSKGQAPGQFF.